This TCR beta chain is from a study of T cell responses to AZD1222 COVID-19 vaccine. Study observations and caveats: A mostly white British donor set with more females was recruited, and clonal diversity was possibly underestimated. Following two doses of AZD1222, Spike-specific TCR breadth and depth rose.

TCRdb keeps only in-frame clones here, not all; method: immunoSEQ multiplex PCR. Seen here are 150,000 to 200,000 clones, around 90% observed once, and the top ten hold 1% to 1.5%. Details on this clone: Antigen: not known.

Trimming cost V 1 base and J 9 bases; bases outside gene matches: 13. Germline V gene data show CDR1 as SGHTS and CDR2 as YDEGEE. CDR3 size: 15 residues. The TCR sequence derives from an adult who received the AZD1222 COVID-19 vaccine. The specimen comprised peripheral blood, sampled 28 days after the second AZD1222 dose. The chain has TRBV5-8 and TRBJ2-7; 7 bases agree with TRBD2. The CDR3 loop reads CASSLRASGASVQYF. Here the CDR3 DNA reads TGTGCCAGCAGCTTGAGGGCTAGCGGAGCCTCGGTGCAGTACTTC.